Given below is one TCR beta chain in context. What it binds is not known. RNA, at roughly 0.45 to 1 ug, was reverse transcribed with random hexamers. Across 54 Vbeta and 13 Jbeta, TCR beta CDR3 was amplified with immunoSEQ multiplex PCR. TCRdb used MiXCR to reprocess the immunoSEQ multiplex PCR reads, holding one entry per CDR3 protein. Among about 200,000 distinct CDR3 sequences, roughly 94% were seen once, and the ten largest hold around 0.08%. The data were taken from a study of CD8 T cells in Susac syndrome. Treatment-naive patients with stable or active relapsing-remitting disease were the multiple sclerosis controls. FACS enriched CD8+ TEMRA cells, while bulk CD8+ and CD4+ were negatively isolated. Study-level results: Acknowledgment was made by the study that its TCR sequencing and HLA analysis involved a relatively small number of individuals.

V shed 4 bases and J 4 bases; nucleotides not matched to a gene: 6. The CDR3 runs 15 residues. Germline V gives CDR1 ENHRY, CDR2 SYGVKD. Input material: CD4+ T cells from PBMCs. This TCR was sampled from a human donor with multiple sclerosis. The chain uses TRBV10-3 and TRBJ2-1, with 8 nucleotides matching TRBD2. The CDR3 reads CAISGERGTYNEQFF. The CDR3 DNA reads as TGTGCCATCAGTGGGGAGCGGGGGACTTACAATGAGCAGTTCTTC.